Listed below are T cell receptor beta chains from one sample, sequenced in a study of T cell responses to AZD1222 COVID-19 vaccine. Profiling relied on immunoSEQ multiplex PCR, and the TCRdb table lists in-frame clones only, not all of them. The sample yields around 46,000 clones, 89% seen once. Sequences were derived from peripheral blood, sampled 28 days after the second AZD1222 dose. The origin of the receptors is an adult who received the AZD1222 COVID-19 vaccine. Each CDR3 is given with its conserved first and last residue. Each record gives: D gene, J gene, V gene, clone size, CDR3 protein, CDR3 DNA. A D gene is named only where the DNA matches it firmly. The size entry is marked missing in some rows and otherwise reads once, few, many or a size class.

>TRBD1|TRBJ2-5|TRBV6-5|NA
CASNLQGVETQYF
TGTGCCAGCAACCTTCAGGGGGTCGAGACCCAGTACTTC
>TRBD2|TRBJ2-1|TRBV20-1|NA
CSASNYILAGGPWDEQFF
TGCAGTGCTAGTAATTACATACTAGCGGGGGGGCCCTGGGATGAGCAGTTCTTC
>NA|TRBJ2-2|TRBV11-2|NA
CASSLMRDTGELFF
TGTGCCAGCAGCTTAATGCGGGATACCGGGGAGCTGTTTTTT
>NA|TRBJ2-1|TRBV15|NA
CATNWAEAYNEQFF
TGTGCCACCAACTGGGCGGAGGCCTACAATGAGCAGTTCTTC
>NA|TRBJ1-2|TRBV28|NA
CASSLEGREWGYTF
TGTGCCAGCAGTTTAGAAGGCAGGGAGTGGGGCTACACCTTC
>NA|TRBJ2-1|TRBV27|once
CASSFYDSPREQFF
TGTGCCAGCAGTTTCTACGACAGCCCCCGGGAGCAGTTCTTC
>NA|TRBJ2-7|TRBV9|NA
CASSVDSTRNLYEQYF
TGTGCCAGCAGCGTAGATAGTACTAGGAACCTCTACGAGCAGTACTTC
>NA|TRBJ1-6|TRBV7-9|NA
CASSSITGWNSPLHF
TGTGCCAGCAGCTCGATCACAGGGTGGAATTCACCCCTCCACTTT
>TRBD1|TRBJ1-1|TRBV12-3/TRBV12-4|NA
CASRGTVNTEAFF
TGTGCCAGCAGGGGGACAGTGAACACTGAAGCTTTCTTT
>NA|TRBJ2-7|TRBV5-6|NA
CASSLAGHLSYEQYF
TGTGCCAGCAGCTTGGCGGGACACCTCTCCTACGAGCAGTACTTC
>TRBD2|TRBJ2-5|TRBV19|few
CASSIGTSGGHQETQYF
TGTGCCAGTAGTATAGGGACTAGCGGGGGGCACCAAGAGACCCAGTACTTC
>NA|TRBJ2-7|TRBV18|NA
CASSPPLNRALSYEQYF
TGTGCCAGCTCACCACCCTTAAACAGGGCCCTCTCCTACGAGCAGTACTTC
>NA|TRBJ1-5|TRBV19|once
CATAGRGGNQPQHF
TGTGCCACCGCAGGGAGGGGAGGCAATCAGCCCCAGCATTTT
>TRBD1|TRBJ1-2|TRBV6-5|NA
CASSPGQGNYGYTF
TGTGCCAGCAGTCCGGGACAGGGGAACTATGGCTACACCTTC
>TRBD2|TRBJ2-1|TRBV6-5|NA
CASSPLSGSYNEQFF
TGTGCCAGCAGCCCCCTTAGCGGGTCCTACAATGAGCAGTTCTTC
>TRBD2|TRBJ2-3|TRBV6-4|NA
CASRSGGDTDTQYF
TGTGCCAGCAGGAGCGGGGGGGACACAGATACGCAGTATTTT
>NA|TRBJ1-1|TRBV18|NA
CASSPPGANTEAFF
TGTGCCAGCTCACCACCAGGCGCTAACACTGAAGCTTTCTTT
>TRBD2|TRBJ2-1|TRBV19|NA
CASSRGLAGSNEQFF
TGTGCCAGTAGTCGTGGACTAGCGGGGTCCAATGAGCAGTTCTTC
>TRBD1|TRBJ2-7|TRBV9|few
CASSVDDRVYLDEQYF
TGTGCCAGCAGCGTAGATGACAGGGTGTACTTGGACGAGCAGTACTTC
>NA|TRBJ1-2|TRBV29-1|few
CSVDSGGYTF
TGCAGCGTTGACTCAGGGGGCTACACCTTC
>TRBD1|TRBJ2-7|TRBV7-9|NA
CASSFGQVNYEQYF
TGTGCCAGCAGCTTCGGACAGGTTAACTACGAGCAGTACTTC
>NA|TRBJ2-7|TRBV7-9|few
CASSPILLIEQYF
TGTGCCAGCAGTCCTATCTTGTTGATCGAGCAGTACTTC
>TRBD1|TRBJ1-5|TRBV19|NA
CASSPGQGLYSNQPQHF
TGTGCCAGTAGCCCGGGACAGGGACTTTATAGCAATCAGCCCCAGCATTTT
>NA|TRBJ2-1|TRBV7-3|NA
CASSSGDDPYNEQFF
TGTGCCAGCAGCTCCGGGGATGATCCCTACAATGAGCAGTTCTTC
>NA|TRBJ2-5|TRBV28|NA
CASSLPGSGETQYF
TGTGCCAGCAGTTTGCCAGGGAGCGGCGAGACCCAGTACTTC
>NA|TRBJ2-3|TRBV7-2|NA
CASSFPGTDTQYF
TGTGCCAGCAGCTTTCCAGGGACAGATACGCAGTATTTT
>NA|TRBJ2-6|TRBV2|NA
CASGKSSGANVLTF
TGTGCCAGCGGAAAGAGCTCTGGGGCCAACGTCCTGACTTTC
>TRBD2|TRBJ2-7|TRBV3-1/TRBV3-2|NA
CASSHLAGRYEQYF
TGTGCCAGCAGCCACCTAGCGGGAAGGTACGAGCAGTACTTC
>TRBD1|TRBJ1-4|TRBV6-1|NA
CASSEARGGGNEKLFF
TGTGCCAGCAGTGAAGCAAGAGGGGGCGGTAATGAAAAACTGTTTTTT
>TRBD1|TRBJ2-7|TRBV4-1|NA
CASSPGQGLSYEQYF
TGCGCCAGCAGCCCGGGACAGGGGCTAAGCTACGAGCAGTACTTC
>TRBD1|TRBJ1-4|TRBV7-9|NA
CASSTDRGGREKLFF
TGTGCCAGCAGTACCGACAGGGGAGGAAGGGAAAAACTGTTTTTT
>TRBD1|TRBJ1-2|TRBV28|NA
CASSFPAGQMDYGYTF
TGTGCCAGCAGTTTCCCGGCGGGACAGATGGATTATGGCTACACCTTC
>TRBD1|TRBJ2-7|TRBV19|NA
CASSIDIDRGRDSYEQYF
TGTGCCAGTAGTATAGATATCGACAGGGGAAGGGACTCCTACGAGCAGTACTTC
>TRBD2|TRBJ2-7|TRBV3-1/TRBV3-2|few
CASSQGLAVYYEQYF
TGTGCCAGCAGCCAAGGGCTAGCGGTTTACTACGAGCAGTACTTC
>TRBD1|TRBJ1-1|TRBV5-4|NA
CASSYRGDIEAFF
TGTGCCAGCAGTTACAGGGGGGACATTGAAGCTTTCTTT
>NA|TRBJ2-7|TRBV13|NA
CASSSIQDTYEQYF
TGTGCCAGCAGCAGTATACAGGATACCTACGAGCAGTACTTC
>NA|TRBJ2-3|TRBV6-5|NA
CASSYISAGKTDTQYF
TGTGCCAGCAGTTACATATCTGCGGGGAAGACAGATACGCAGTATTTT
>TRBD2|TRBJ2-2|TRBV4-1|NA
CASSLQRGDTGELFF
TGCGCCAGCAGCCTCCAACGGGGGGACACCGGGGAGCTGTTTTTT
>TRBD2|TRBJ2-1|TRBV7-8|NA
CASSPGAGVVNEQFF
TGTGCCAGCAGCCCCGGAGCGGGAGTCGTAAATGAGCAGTTCTTC
>NA|TRBJ1-2|TRBV6-5|NA
CASSYSPGGWNGYTF
TGTGCCAGCAGTTACTCGCCAGGAGGGTGGAATGGCTACACCTTC
>TRBD2|TRBJ2-3|TRBV6-6|NA
CASSYSRRGGEDTQYF
TGTGCCAGCAGTTACTCTCGACGGGGGGGCGAAGATACGCAGTATTTT
>NA|TRBJ1-4|TRBV7-9|NA
CASSLTWGDEKLFF
TGTGCCAGCAGCTTAACATGGGGCGATGAAAAACTGTTTTTT
>NA|TRBJ2-3|TRBV29-1|NA
CSVEDDPTSTDTQYF
TGCAGCGTTGAAGATGATCCTACTAGCACAGATACGCAGTATTTT
>NA|TRBJ2-1|TRBV12-5|once
CASGLLRVRDSGSGEQFF
TGTGCTAGTGGTTTGTTGCGGGTCCGGGACTCGGGATCGGGTGAGCAGTTCTTC
>NA|TRBJ2-3|TRBV19|NA
CASTPEGTDTQYF
TGTGCCAGTACCCCTGAGGGCACAGATACGCAGTATTTT